The clone carrying this T cell receptor (beta chain) was counted ten times or more. As yet, its antigen is unknown. Researchers extracted total RNA from unfractionated whole blood. J lost 4 bases, V lost 2 bases, and 3 bases had no gene match. There are 15 residues in the CDR3. The germline gives CDR1 SGHTA, CDR2 FQGNSA. In the original processing: Counting gave a median of roughly 97,000 TCRs per sample, with values ranging from about 23,224 to 750,000. TCRdb reprocessed the 5' RACE reads with MiXCR, giving one entry per CDR3 protein. Here the V and J calls rest on TCRdb's processing, not on the authors' analysis. The sample lists around 140,000 distinct CDR3 sequences, 3.5% to 5% occurring once. The data were taken from a study of human T cells and chemical hapten exposure. Points from the study as a whole: TCRs exceeding 1 in 1000 frequency stayed unchanged with DPC sensitization.

The chain carries TRBV7-2 and TRBJ1-5; 9 positions agree with TRBD1. The source of this sequence is a female donor in good health. CDR3 in amino acids: CASSLRQGGNQPQHF. The CDR3 region has the DNA TGTGCCAGCAGCTTACGACAGGGGGGTAATCAGCCCCAGCATTTT.